This TCR beta chain was observed in a study of beta chain features in type 1 diabetes. Study-level findings and limits: Type 1 diabetes patients had TCRB CDR3s that were shorter (moderately but significantly so) in all four CD4+ subsets.

The single heparinised draw taken from each donor contained around 100 mL of blood on average. Cell sorting via CD45RO/CCR7/CD25/CD127/CD95/CD27 was performed to obtain CD4+ naive, central memory, regulatory and stem cell-like memory cells. The whole isolated RNA underwent reverse transcription, so sequencing captured expressed TCRB transcripts. Measured with immunoSEQ multiplex PCR; TCRdb has only the in-frame clones, and not every one. The table lists approximately 250,000 clones, 9.5% to 13% of them singletons. A few counts support this clone. Its antigen is not identified. The germline gives CDR1 SGHNT, CDR2 YYREEE (reference sequence). J lost 6 bases, V lost 0 bases, and 2 bases had no gene match. This CDR3 is built from 13 residues.

Sequencing was performed on naive CD4+ T cells from blood. The chain joins TRBV5-4 to TRBJ1-2; 7 positions match TRBD1. This sequence was found in a man in his thirties or forties with type 1 diabetes. The DNA of the CDR3 is TGTGCCAGCAGCTTGGACAGGGGCCATGGCTACACCTTC. Protein: CASSLDRGHGYTF. The full variable domain, rest sourced from reference TRBV5-4 and TRBJ1-2, is ETGVTQSPTHLIKTRGQQVTLRCSSQSGHNTVSWYQQALGQGPQFIFQYYREEENGRGNFPPRFSGLQFPNYSSELNVNALELDDSALYLCASSLDRGHGYTFGSGTRLTVV.